The next 26 T cell receptor beta chains were all read from a single sample in a study of beta chain features in type 1 diabetes. Study-level points and caveats: Type 1 diabetes patients had TCRB CDR3s that were shorter (moderately but significantly so) in all four CD4+ subsets.

Expressed TCRB transcripts were sequenced because the entire RNA isolate underwent reverse transcription. Repertoires were generated with immunoSEQ multiplex PCR, while TCRdb's copy carries only in-frame clones and drops some. This repertoire shows 400,000 or so clones, 10% to 15% found once; its top ten account for about 0.01%. These receptors have no identified antigens. Sequencing was performed on naive CD4+ T cells from blood. Source of these receptors: a woman under 30 with type 1 diabetes.

This chain connects TRBV7-9 to TRBJ2-1; 13 bases are a match to TRBD2. Losses at the gene ends were 11 bases for V and 5 bases for J; bases not matched to a gene: 9. The germline CDR1 and CDR2 sequences are SEHNR and FQNEAQ (reference sequence). This CDR3 is built from 15 residues. The CDR3 bases are TGTGCCGCACCTCCCGGGACTAGCGGGGACAATGAGCAGTTCTTC. This translates into CAAPPGTSGDNEQFF.

The chain joins TRBV5-6 to TRBJ1-2, with D possibly TRBD1 on 6 matching bases. The length of the CDR3 is 12 residues. The germline V gene has CDR1 SGHDT and CDR2 YYEEEE. V shed 6 bases and J shed 8 bases, with 14 bases lying between them. The CDR3 nucleotides read TGTGCCAGCACCCTGCGCGGGGGCGGCTACACCTTC. Translated, it gives CASTLRGGGYTF.

The chain joins TRBV2 to TRBJ1-2; D is undetermined. Germline CDR1 SNHLY, CDR2 FYNNEI. The CDR3 is 13 amino acids. Trimming pared 11 bases from V and 2 bases from J, leaving 15 bases between. CDR3 sequence (DNA): TGTGCCGGCCGAGGCGGGATCAACTATGGCTACACCTTC. It codes for CAGRGGINYGYTF.

This clone appeared a few times. V and J are TRBV27 and TRBJ2-3; TRBD2 agrees at 9 bases. The J segment lost 2 bases and the V segment lost 2 bases, leaving 5 bases of the junction unmatched. Germline CDR1 reads MNHEY; CDR2 reads SMNVEV (reference sequence). The CDR3 consists of 16 residues. In DNA form, the CDR3 reads TGTGCCAGCAGTTTAAAGGCGGGAGGGCTCACAGATACGCAGTATTTT. Residues: CASSLKAGGLTDTQYF.

The table lists this clone with a few counts. This rearrangement joins TRBV4-2 to TRBJ2-1, with a possible D match to TRBD2 (6 bases). V was cut by 1 base and J by 3 bases, with 10 bases left in between. Germline lookup yields CDR1 LGHNA and CDR2 YNFKEQ. The CDR3 is 15 amino acids. The CDR3 region is CASSQVGDFYNEQFF. In nucleotides, the CDR3 is TGTGCCAGCAGCCAAGTGGGGGACTTCTACAATGAGCAGTTCTTC.

This clone was observed a few times. V is TRBV29-1 and J is TRBJ2-7; 7 positions match TRBD1. V lost 7 bases, J lost 2 bases, and 8 bases stayed unmatched. There are 13 residues in the CDR3. The V gene's germline CDR1 is SQVTM and CDR2 ANQGSEA. The CDR3 is CSGGQSATYEQYF. The CDR3 DNA reads as TGCAGCGGGGGACAGTCGGCAACCTACGAGCAGTACTTC.

This clone was detected only a few times. The gene calls are TRBV7-8 and TRBJ2-1, with 7 bases lining up with TRBD2. The CDR3 length is 15 residues. Germline assignment: CDR1 SGHVS and CDR2 FQNEAQ. The J segment lost 3 bases and the V segment lost 5 bases, leaving 7 bases of the junction unmatched. The CDR3, as DNA: TGTGCCAGCAGCCCTACTAGCGTGGGCTACAATGAGCAGTTCTTC. It translates to CASSPTSVGYNEQFF.

This clone was picked up a small number of times. The chain uses TRBV29-1 and TRBJ2-1; the match to TRBD1 covers 9 bases. Germline V CDR1 and CDR2: SQVTM, ANQGSEA. V dropped 4 bases and J dropped 4; count of bases not matched to a gene: 5. CDR3 length equals 14 residues. The CDR3 coding sequence is TGCAGCGTTGCACAGGGGGCGGCTTACAATGAGCAGTTCTTC. Residues: CSVAQGAAYNEQFF.

The genes are TRBV11-2 and TRBJ2-1; 12 nucleotides agree with TRBD2. V lost 5 bases and J lost 2; bases outside the gene matches: 4. Germline CDR1 SGHAT, CDR2 FQNNGV. The length of the CDR3 is 16 residues. As DNA, the CDR3 is TGTGCCAGCAGCCCCCGGACTAGCGGGGCCTACAATGAGCAGTTCTTC. Protein product: CASSPRTSGAYNEQFF.

V gene TRBV7-8 combines with J gene TRBJ2-3, with D tentatively TRBD2 (6 bases). The ends were cut back, 1 base at V and 0 bases at J, with 17 bases in the middle. This CDR3 region has 18 residues. CDR1 is SGHVS, CDR2 FQNEAQ, per germline. In nucleotides, the CDR3 is TGTGCCAGCAGCTTAGGACTTTTGTGGGGGGTGAGCACAGATACGCAGTATTTT. This gives the protein CASSLGLLWGVSTDTQYF.

This rearrangement joins TRBV7-9 to TRBJ2-2; 9 bases agree with TRBD2. CDR3 length: 14 amino acids. With 10 bases clipped from V and 3 bases from J, the junction kept 6 bases outside the gene matches. Germline V gene sequence: CDR1 SEHNR, CDR2 FQNEAQ (reference sequence). The CDR3 DNA follows: TGTGCCATCCCCTTAGCGGGAGACACCGGGGAGCTGTTTTTT. The encoded protein is CAIPLAGDTGELFF.

Only a few counts were recorded for this clone. This chain links TRBV28 with TRBJ2-1; D is undetermined. Germline CDR1 reads MDHEN; CDR2 reads SYDVKM. V lost 3 bases and J lost 9, with 6 bases in between. CDR3 length: 11 residues. The CDR3 nucleotides read TGTGCCAGCAGTTTCAGATCTGAGCAGTTCTTC. It yields the protein CASSFRSEQFF.

The CDR3 sequence is CASSLTGYYGYTF. In DNA form, the CDR3 reads TGTGCCAGCAGCCTGACAGGATACTATGGCTACACCTTC. This chain links TRBV6-5 with TRBJ1-2; possibly TRBD1 for D (6 bases). The V end lost 6 bases, the J end lost 3 bases, and 11 bases lay between the germline ends. This CDR3 is built from 13 residues. Germline loops: CDR1 MNHEY, CDR2 SVGAGI.

This clone has a handful of counts. This chain joins TRBV27 and TRBJ2-1, with 9 nucleotides matching TRBD2. Germline V gives CDR1 MNHEY, CDR2 SMNVEV (reference sequence). The length of the CDR3 is 14 residues. V trimming: 8 bases; J trimming: 2 bases; junction bases outside the gene matches: 4. For the CDR3, the DNA is TGTGCCAGCGCTAGCGGGATAACCTACAATGAGCAGTTCTTC. It translates to CASASGITYNEQFF.

The V call is TRBV2, the J call TRBJ2-2, with 9 positions matching TRBD1. The CDR3 is 14 residues long. V shed 10 bases and J 5 bases; nucleotides not matched to a gene: 8. Germline V gene data show CDR1 as SNHLY and CDR2 as FYNNEI. The CDR3 loop is CATCRDRATGELFF. The DNA for the CDR3 is TGTGCCACCTGCCGGGACAGGGCAACCGGGGAGCTGTTTTTT.

Details on this clone: The same CDR3 also results from other DNA sequences found in this sample. This chain connects TRBV7-2 to TRBJ2-5; 7 nucleotides match TRBD2. There are 13 residues in the CDR3. Germline-derived CDR1 and CDR2 are SGHTA and FQGNSA. V was clipped by 3 bases and J by 4 bases; unmatched bases: 2. CDR3 sequence reads: CASSFGGRETQYF. The DNA of the CDR3 is TGTGCCAGCAGCTTCGGGGGGAGAGAGACCCAGTACTTC.

The table lists this clone with a few counts. The chain joins TRBV6-5 to TRBJ2-7, with D tentatively TRBD2 (7 bases). The CDR3 spans 16 residues. Germline V CDR1 and CDR2: MNHEY, SVGAGI. Trimming stripped 0 bases from V and 6 bases from J, with 18 bases between. The chain's CDR3 is CASSYSGAGEGSEQYF. In DNA form, the CDR3 reads TGTGCCAGCAGTTACTCCGGGGCAGGGGAGGGTAGCGAGCAGTACTTC.

This clone has more than one count but fewer than ten. CDR3 sequence: CASSLAGGGANVLTF. In DNA form, the CDR3 reads TGCGCCAGCAGCTTGGCCGGCGGTGGGGCCAACGTCCTGACTTTC. The chain links TRBV5-1 to TRBJ2-6; D is undetermined. V was trimmed by 0 bases and J by 3 bases, leaving 7 bases between them. CDR1 is SGHRS, CDR2 YFSETQ, per germline. The CDR3 runs to 15 residues. Full variable domain (rest looked up from reference TRBV5-1 and TRBJ2-6): KAGVTQTPRYLIKTRGQQVTLSCSPISGHRSVSWYQQTPGQGLQFLFEYFSETQRNKGNFPGRFSGRQFSNSRSEMNVSTLELGDSALYLCASSLAGGGANVLTFGAGSRLTVL.

This chain joins TRBV7-9 and TRBJ2-1; 8 bases agree with TRBD2. The ends lost 3 bases at V and 2 bases at J; junction bases unmatched: 6. Germline lookup yields CDR1 SEHNR and CDR2 FQNEAQ (reference sequence). The CDR3 contains 16 residues. The CDR3 region has the DNA TGTGCCAGCAGCTTTTCAGCGGGGGAGCCCTACAATGAGCAGTTCTTC. Translating it yields CASSFSAGEPYNEQFF.

This chain connects TRBV30 to TRBJ1-4; TRBD1 matches at 11 bases. Trimming removed 2 bases from V and 6 bases from J; junction bases left unmatched: 5. This CDR3 contains 15 residues. Germline CDR1 is GTSNPN and CDR2 is SVGIG (reference sequence). CDR3 coding DNA: TGTGCCTGGAGTACAACGGGACAGGGGGATGAAAAACTGTTTTTT. This codes for CAWSTTGQGDEKLFF.

The V gene is TRBV18, the J gene TRBJ2-5, with D perhaps TRBD2 (5 bases). Germline-derived CDR1 and CDR2 are KGHSH and LQKENI. The CDR3 runs to 13 residues. V was pared by 3 bases and J by 5 bases, with 10 bases between. This CDR3 is CASSPRVAETQYF. The CDR3 coding sequence is TGTGCCAGCTCACCGAGGGTCGCGGAGACCCAGTACTTC.

This chain links TRBV28 with TRBJ2-2; 11 positions match TRBD2. The CDR3 covers 16 residues. In germline, CDR1 is MDHEN, CDR2 SYDVKM. Losses at the gene ends were 6 bases for V and 4 bases for J; bases not matched to a gene: 7. In DNA, the CDR3 is TGTGCCAGCAGCCTGCTAGCGGGGGGTGGCACCGGGGAGCTGTTTTTT. Protein sequence: CASSLLAGGGTGELFF.

This clone was seen only a few times. This specimen includes other DNA sequences encoding the same CDR3. The V and J genes are TRBV4-3 and TRBJ2-5; 11 positions match TRBD2. The V gene end was trimmed by 1 base and the J gene end by 4 bases; junction bases not matched to a gene: 5. CDR3 length: 16 residues. CDR1 is LGHNA and CDR2 is YSLEER in the germline V gene. CDR3 region: CASSQGLAGGRETQYF. Here the CDR3 DNA reads TGCGCCAGCAGCCAAGGATTAGCGGGGGGGAGAGAGACCCAGTACTTC.

The chain recombines TRBV30 with TRBJ2-3; 7 nucleotides align to TRBD2. This CDR3 contains 17 residues. Germline assignment: CDR1 GTSNPN and CDR2 SVGIG (reference sequence). V shed 3 bases, J shed 2 bases, and the junction held 14 bases outside the gene matches. The DNA of the CDR3 is TGTGCCTGGAGAGCCAGGGCGGGACTACCTAACACAGATACGCAGTATTTT. Protein product: CAWRARAGLPNTDTQYF.

This clone was observed a handful of times. The V call is TRBV9, the J call TRBJ2-7; 9 bases agree with TRBD2. Germline values: CDR1 SGDLS, CDR2 YYNGEE. The CDR3 covers 15 residues. The trim removed 4 bases at V and 3 bases at J, leaving 8 bases unmatched. The CDR3 protein is CASSTLAGAYYEQYF. The CDR3, as DNA: TGTGCCAGCAGCACCTTAGCGGGAGCTTACTACGAGCAGTACTTC.

This clone was detected a few times. This rearrangement joins TRBV29-1 to TRBJ1-5, with 8 bases identical to TRBD1. V gave up 6 bases and J gave up 3 bases; unmatched junction bases: 7. The CDR3 runs 14 residues. Germline V lookup: CDR1 SQVTM, CDR2 ANQGSEA. The CDR3 DNA reads as TGCAGCGTATTGACAGGGGCCAACAATCAGCCCCAGCATTTT. The encoded protein is CSVLTGANNQPQHF.